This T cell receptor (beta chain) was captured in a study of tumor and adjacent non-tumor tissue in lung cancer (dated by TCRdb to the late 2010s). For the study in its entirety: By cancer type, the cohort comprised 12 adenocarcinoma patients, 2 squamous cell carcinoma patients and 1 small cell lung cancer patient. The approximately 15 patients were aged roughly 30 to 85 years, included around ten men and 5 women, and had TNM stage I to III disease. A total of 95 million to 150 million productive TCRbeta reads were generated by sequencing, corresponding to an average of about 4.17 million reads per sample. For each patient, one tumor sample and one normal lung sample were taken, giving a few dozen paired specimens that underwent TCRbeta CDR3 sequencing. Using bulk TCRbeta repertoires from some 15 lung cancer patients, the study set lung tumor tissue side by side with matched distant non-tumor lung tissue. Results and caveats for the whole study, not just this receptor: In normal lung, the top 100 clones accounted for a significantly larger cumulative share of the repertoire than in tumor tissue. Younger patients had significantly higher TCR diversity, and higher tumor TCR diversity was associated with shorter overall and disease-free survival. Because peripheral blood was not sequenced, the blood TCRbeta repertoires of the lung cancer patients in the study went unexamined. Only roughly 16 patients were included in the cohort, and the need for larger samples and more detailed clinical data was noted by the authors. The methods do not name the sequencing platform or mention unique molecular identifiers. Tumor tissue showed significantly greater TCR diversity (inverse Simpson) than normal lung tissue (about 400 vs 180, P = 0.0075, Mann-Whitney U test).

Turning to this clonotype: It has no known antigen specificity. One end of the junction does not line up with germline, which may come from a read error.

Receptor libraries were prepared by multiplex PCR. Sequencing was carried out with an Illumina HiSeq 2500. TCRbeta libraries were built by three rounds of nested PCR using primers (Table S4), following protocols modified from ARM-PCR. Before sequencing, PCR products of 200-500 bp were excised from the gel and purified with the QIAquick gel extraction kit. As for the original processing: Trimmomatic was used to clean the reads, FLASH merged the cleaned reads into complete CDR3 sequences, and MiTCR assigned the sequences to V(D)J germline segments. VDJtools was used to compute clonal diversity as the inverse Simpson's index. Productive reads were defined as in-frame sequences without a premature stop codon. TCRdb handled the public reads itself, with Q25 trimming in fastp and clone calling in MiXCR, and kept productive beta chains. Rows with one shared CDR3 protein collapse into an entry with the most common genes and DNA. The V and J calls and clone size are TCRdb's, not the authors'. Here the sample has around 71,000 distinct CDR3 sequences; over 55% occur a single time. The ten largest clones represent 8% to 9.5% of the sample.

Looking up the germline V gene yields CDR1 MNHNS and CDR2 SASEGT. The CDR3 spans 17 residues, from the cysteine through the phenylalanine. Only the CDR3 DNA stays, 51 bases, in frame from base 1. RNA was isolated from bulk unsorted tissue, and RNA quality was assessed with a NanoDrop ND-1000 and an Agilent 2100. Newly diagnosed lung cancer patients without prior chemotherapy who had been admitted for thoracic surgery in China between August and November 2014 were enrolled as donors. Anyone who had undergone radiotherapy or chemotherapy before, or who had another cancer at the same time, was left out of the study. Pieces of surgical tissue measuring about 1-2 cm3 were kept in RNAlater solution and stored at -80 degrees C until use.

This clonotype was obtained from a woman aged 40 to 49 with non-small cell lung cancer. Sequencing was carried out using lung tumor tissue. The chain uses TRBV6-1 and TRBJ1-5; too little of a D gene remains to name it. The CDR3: CAISERNWTYSNQPQHF. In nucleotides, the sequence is TGTGCCATCAGTGAAAGGAACTGGACGTACAGCAATCAGCCCCAGCATTTC.